Reported below is one T cell receptor beta chain. The data were taken from a study of blood T cell repertoires in COVID-19. The overall study: PBMCs, B-cell-depleted T cells, or T cells were the source of the cDNA or gDNA that made up the material.

Researchers sorted participants into cohorts using their self-reported clinical history. Donors of Cohort 3 who recovered were those that had two negative PCRs, clearance, or symptom resolution. CDR1 is LNHNV, CDR2 YYDKDF, per germline (reference sequence). The germline V and J ends were trimmed by 3 bases and 4 bases, with 22 bases remaining between them. This CDR3 region has 18 residues. Measured with immunoSEQ multiplex PCR; TCRdb has only the in-frame clones, and not every one. The sample holds over 200,000 clones; around 90% are singletons and the top ten take under 14%. The V call is TRBV15, the J call TRBJ2-1; a weak D match, TRBD1 (7 bases). Sequences were obtained from PBMCs or T cells enriched from blood (not recorded which). This TCR was sampled from a man aged 25 to 40 who had recovered from COVID-19. CDR3 protein: CATSREGASGTPYNEQFF. The DNA of the CDR3 is TGTGCCACCAGCAGGGAGGGGGCATCCGGGACTCCTTACAATGAGCAGTTCTTC.